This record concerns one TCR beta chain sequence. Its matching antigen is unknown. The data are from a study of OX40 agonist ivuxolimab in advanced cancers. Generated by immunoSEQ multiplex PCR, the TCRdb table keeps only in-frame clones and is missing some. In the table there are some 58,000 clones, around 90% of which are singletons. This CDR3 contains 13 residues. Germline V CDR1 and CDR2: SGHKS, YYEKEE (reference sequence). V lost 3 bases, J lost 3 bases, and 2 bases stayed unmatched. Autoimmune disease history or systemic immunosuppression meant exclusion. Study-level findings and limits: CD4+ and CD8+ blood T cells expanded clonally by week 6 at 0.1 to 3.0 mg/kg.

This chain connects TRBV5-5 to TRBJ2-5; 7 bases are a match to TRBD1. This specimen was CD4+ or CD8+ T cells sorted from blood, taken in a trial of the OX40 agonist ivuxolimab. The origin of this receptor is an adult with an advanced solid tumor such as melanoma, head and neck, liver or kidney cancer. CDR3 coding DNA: TGTGCCAGCAGCTATCAGGGGGAAGAGACCCAGTACTTC. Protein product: CASSYQGEETQYF.